The 27 T cell receptor beta chains below all came from one sample that was sequenced in a study of cytomegalovirus exposure and HLA in healthy donors. The PCR ran on 60 Vbeta and 13 Jbeta primers. TCRdb's copy holds only in-frame clones and misses some; the assay was immunoSEQ multiplex PCR. The repertoire holds tens of thousands of clones, with under 80% as singletons. Specimen: PBMCs. Receptor source: a man aged 30 to 39 in good health and CMV-seropositive.

The count of this clone is one. The chain recombines TRBV11-1 with TRBJ2-1; D is unclear. CDR3 size: 12 residues. V lost 5 bases, J lost 10 bases, and 12 bases lay in between. Per germline, CDR1 SGHAT and CDR2 FQDESV (reference sequence). The chain's CDR3 is CASSPSMGEQFF. CDR3 DNA sequence: TGTGCCAGCAGCCCCTCCATGGGCGAGCAGTTCTTC.

The genes are TRBV9 and TRBJ2-1, with TRBD1 matching over 11 bases. The ends lost 6 bases at V and 8 bases at J; junction bases unmatched: 7. The CDR3 loop spans 14 amino acids. The germline gives CDR1 SGDLS, CDR2 YYNGEE. The CDR3: CASTNGGQGDEQFF. CDR3 nucleotide sequence: TGTGCCAGCACCAATGGGGGACAGGGGGATGAGCAGTTCTTC.

The J gene is TRBJ2-1, the V gene TRBV27, with D possibly being TRBD1 (10 bases). Germline loops: CDR1 MNHEY, CDR2 SMNVEV (reference sequence). The CDR3 spans 20 residues. Trimming stripped 7 bases from V and 7 bases from J, with 35 bases between. CDR3 region: CASTSPGDRGLRGGPNEQFF. For the CDR3, the DNA is TGTGCCAGCACCTCTCCGGGGGACAGGGGCTTGCGGGGGGGCCCTAATGAGCAGTTCTTC.

V is TRBV7-3 and J is TRBJ2-5; 7 nucleotides line up with TRBD2. Germline V lookup: CDR1 SGHTA, CDR2 FQGTGA. The CDR3 extends over 12 amino acids. V lost 1 base to trimming and J lost 9 bases; unmatched junction nucleotides: 2. CDR3 sequence (DNA): TGTGCCAGCAGCTTAAGGGAGGGGCCCCAGTACTTC. Translation: CASSLREGPQYF.

The rearrangement uses TRBV7-2 and TRBJ2-3; 9 bases map to TRBD2. With V trimmed by 4 bases and J by 1 base, 6 bases remained unmatched. The length of the CDR3 is 16 residues. Germline values: CDR1 SGHTA, CDR2 FQGNSA. CDR3 nucleotide sequence: TGTGCCAGCAGCTATCTAGCGGGGTCACGCACAGATACGCAGTATTTT. Encoded protein: CASSYLAGSRTDTQYF.

This chain links TRBV6-1 with TRBJ2-3, with unresolved D. CDR1 is MNHNS and CDR2 is SASEGT in the germline V gene. The CDR3 has 14 residues. V was clipped by 1 base and J by 3 bases, with 8 bases between them. The CDR3 sequence is CASSEGARTDTQYF. Written as DNA, the CDR3 is TGTGCCAGCAGTGAAGGGGCCAGGACAGATACGCAGTATTTT.

The CDR3 DNA follows: TGTGCCAGCAGCTCATTCCGGAGCTCCTACAATGAGCAGTTCTTC. It specifies CASSSFRSSYNEQFF. The chain is built from TRBV7-6 and TRBJ2-1; D is uncertain. Germline loops: CDR1 SGHVS, CDR2 FNYEAQ. The V gene lost 4 bases and the J gene lost 0 bases, with 10 bases spanning the gap. The CDR3 extends over 15 amino acids.

The gene calls are TRBV25-1 and TRBJ1-2; D call uncertain. This CDR3 is 12 amino acids long. V gave up 2 bases and J gave up 4 bases, with 5 bases separating them. CDR1 and CDR2 from the germline V gene are MGHDK and SYGVNS. For the CDR3, the DNA is TGTGCCAGCAGTGAAGGGAGCTATGGCTACACCTTC. Protein: CASSEGSYGYTF.

V gene TRBV7-2 combines with J gene TRBJ1-2, with 7 nucleotides matching TRBD1. V dropped 3 bases and J dropped 7; count of bases not matched to a gene: 8. This CDR3 comprises 14 residues. In germline, CDR1 is SGHTA, CDR2 FQGNSA. The CDR3 sequence is CASSFPGTVFGYTF. Written as DNA, the CDR3 is TGTGCCAGCAGCTTCCCCGGGACAGTTTTTGGCTACACCTTC.

This sequence joins TRBV5-4 and TRBJ2-7, with TRBD2 identical over 7 bases. The CDR3 runs 17 residues. Germline V gene sequence: CDR1 SGHNT, CDR2 YYREEE (reference sequence). Unmatched junction bases numbered 10, after V lost 0 bases and J lost 1 base. The CDR3 nucleotides are TGTGCCAGCAGCTTGGGGTTAGCGGGTGAAGCTTCCTACGAGCAGTACTTC. It encodes CASSLGLAGEASYEQYF.

The V and J genes are TRBV29-1 and TRBJ2-5; 7 bases are a match to TRBD1. Trimming at V came to 6 bases and at J to 3 bases, leaving 7 bases not matched to a gene. Looked up from germline, CDR1 is SQVTM and CDR2 is ANQGSEA. The CDR3 is 13 residues long. CDR3: CSVAGTVKETQYF. CDR3 coding DNA: TGCAGCGTCGCCGGGACAGTCAAAGAGACCCAGTACTTC. Together with reference TRBV29-1 and TRBJ2-5, the CDR3 gives the full variable domain: SAVISQKPSRDICQRGTSLTIQCQVDSQVTMMFWYRQQPGQSLTLIATANQGSEATYESGFVIDKFPISRPNLTFSTLTVSNMSPEDSSIYLCSVAGTVKETQYFGPGTRLLVL.

The chain uses TRBV28 and TRBJ1-3; D is unresolved. Germline V CDR1 and CDR2: MDHEN, SYDVKM. The V end lost 3 bases, the J end lost 1 base, and 7 bases lay between the germline ends. The CDR3 is 14 amino acids. This CDR3 is CASSFPQSGNTIYF. CDR3 nucleotide sequence: TGTGCCAGCAGTTTCCCCCAATCTGGAAACACCATATATTTT.

The chain couples TRBV5-1 to TRBJ1-1; 10 nucleotides align to TRBD1. With V trimmed by 5 bases and J by 4 bases, 8 bases remained unmatched. CDR3 length: 15 amino acids. The germline V gene has CDR1 SGHRS and CDR2 YFSETQ. Written as DNA, the CDR3 is TGCGCCAGCAGACCCGGGACAGGGGCCGTCACTGAAGCTTTCTTT. This codes for CASRPGTGAVTEAFF.

The rearrangement links TRBV28 to TRBJ1-2; D gene uncertain. The V gene's germline CDR1 is MDHEN and CDR2 SYDVKM. Trimming stripped 2 bases from V and 3 bases from J, with 13 bases between. CDR3 size: 15 residues. CDR3 loop: CASSLTARFDYGYTF. DNA of the CDR3: TGTGCCAGCAGTTTAACGGCCAGGTTTGACTATGGCTACACCTTC.

V usage is TRBV29-1 and J usage is TRBJ2-7, with 7 positions matching TRBD1. Germline CDR1 SQVTM, CDR2 ANQGSEA. There are 11 residues in the CDR3. V was pared by 4 bases and J by 4 bases, with 1 base of the junction left unmatched. CDR3 in amino acids: CSVVTGYEQYF. The CDR3 region has the DNA TGCAGCGTTGTGACAGGGTACGAGCAGTACTTC.

V gene TRBV13 combines with J gene TRBJ1-3; no reliable D call. The length of the CDR3 is 13 residues. Germline lookup yields CDR1 PRHDT and CDR2 FYEKMQ (reference sequence). V lost 1 base, J lost 13 bases, and 14 bases lay in between. Here the CDR3 DNA reads TGTGCCAGCAGCTTAGCCCCACTATGGCGAATATATTTT. Its protein product is CASSLAPLWRIYF. Full variable domain (remainder filled in from reference TRBV13 and TRBJ1-3): AAGVIQSPRHLIKEKRETATLKCYPIPRHDTVYWYQQGPGQDPQFLISFYEKMQSDKGSIPDRFSAQQFSDYHSELNMSSLELGDSALYFCASSLAPLWRIYFGEGSWLTVV.

The chain uses TRBV25-1 and TRBJ2-7, with unresolved D. V was cut by 3 bases and J by 3 bases, with 6 bases left in between. The CDR3 totals 12 residues. From germline, CDR1 is MGHDK and CDR2 SYGVNS. CDR3 bases: TGTGCCAGCAGTGATTTCGGCTACGAGCAGTACTTC. Protein sequence: CASSDFGYEQYF.

As to this clone: The junction does not match germline at one end; this may be a read error. The rearrangement joins TRBV7-9 to TRBJ2-2; the D gene is possibly TRBD1 (5 bases). Germline CDR1 and CDR2: SEHNR and FQNEAQ (reference sequence). The CDR3 contains 17 residues. The CDR3 DNA reads as TGTTCCAGCAGCTTAGAATGGAGACAGACCAACACCGGGGAGCTGTTTTTT. Translating gives CSSSLEWRQTNTGELFF.

This chain uses TRBV11-2 with TRBJ1-3; no clear D. The CDR3 length is 18 residues. V was clipped by 5 bases and J by 0 bases, with 20 bases between them. The germline V gene has CDR1 SGHAT and CDR2 FQNNGV. The CDR3 sequence: CASSTYLDPRGSGNTIYF. As DNA, the CDR3 is TGTGCCAGCAGCACATACCTCGACCCACGAGGCTCTGGAAACACCATATATTTT.

This clone was seen a handful of times. The genes are TRBV7-9 and TRBJ1-4; 7 bases map to TRBD1. The CDR3 loop spans 14 amino acids. Unmatched junction bases numbered 6, after V lost 5 bases and J lost 6 bases. CDR1 and CDR2 from the germline V gene are SEHNR and FQNEAQ (reference sequence). As DNA, the CDR3 is TGTGCCAGCAGCCCGGACAGGTGGGATGAAAAACTGTTTTTT. It encodes CASSPDRWDEKLFF.

This clone was seen only a few times. The genes are TRBV2 and TRBJ2-6; TRBD1 agrees at 9 bases. This CDR3 contains 17 residues. The trim removed 4 bases at V and 2 bases at J, leaving 6 bases unmatched. CDR1 and CDR2 from the germline V gene are SNHLY and FYNNEI. CDR3 bases: TGTGCCAGCAGTGGACAGGGGGGAGCTCCTGGGGCCAACGTCCTGACTTTC. Encoded protein: CASSGQGGAPGANVLTF.

This CDR3 is CASSPVTARGNTEAFF. Here the CDR3 DNA reads TGCGCCAGCAGCCCCGTTACAGCTCGTGGGAACACTGAAGCTTTCTTT. J is TRBJ1-1 and V is TRBV4-1; D remains unclear. CDR3 length equals 16 residues. V lost 4 bases, J lost 1 base, and 16 bases lay in between. The V gene's germline CDR1 is MGHRA and CDR2 YSYEKL.

About this clone: Other DNA sequences in this sample translate to the same CDR3. The rearrangement links TRBV6-5 to TRBJ1-2, with D tentatively TRBD1 (6 bases). CDR1 is MNHEY and CDR2 is SVGAGI in the germline V gene. With 7 bases removed from V and 3 bases from J, the gap between germline ends came to 9 bases. The CDR3 covers 12 residues. CDR3 in amino acids: CASKQGDYGYTF. CDR3 coding DNA: TGTGCCAGCAAACAGGGAGACTATGGCTACACCTTC.

As DNA, the CDR3 is TGTGCCAGCAGTTACTCAACAGGGATGAACACCGGGGAGCTGTTTTTT. Amino acids: CASSYSTGMNTGELFF. The V call is TRBV6-5, the J call TRBJ2-2, with a possible D match to TRBD1 (6 bases). Germline loops: CDR1 MNHEY, CDR2 SVGAGI. V was shortened by 0 bases and J by 1 base, with 9 bases between the two germline ends. This CDR3 has 16 amino acids.

J is TRBJ1-5 and V is TRBV6-5; the D gene is possibly TRBD1 (6 bases). The length of the CDR3 is 12 residues. V lost 6 bases and J 5 bases, leaving 8 bases between the germline ends. Germline CDR1 MNHEY, CDR2 SVGAGI. CDR3 loop: CASRQGDQPQHF. In DNA form, the CDR3 reads TGTGCCAGCAGACAGGGAGATCAGCCCCAGCATTTT.

V gene TRBV28 combines with J gene TRBJ2-6; TRBD1 might be the D (5 bases). The V end was cut by 5 bases, the J end by 1 base, with 9 bases between. CDR1 and CDR2 (germline): MDHEN, SYDVKM. The CDR3 is 15 residues long. CDR3 sequence (DNA): TGTGCCAGCAGTCCTCCAGGGTCTGGGGCCAACGTCCTGACTTTC. Protein sequence: CASSPPGSGANVLTF.

A single count supports this clone. The chain has TRBV6-5 and TRBJ1-3; possible D gene TRBD1, 5 bases. This CDR3 is built from 13 residues. Germline V gene sequence: CDR1 MNHEY, CDR2 SVGAGI. Between the trimmed V and J ends, which lost 6 bases and 9 bases, there was a span of 15 bases. CDR3 nucleotide sequence: TGTGCCAGCAGCGCCGGGACTTCGACCACCATATATTTT. It encodes CASSAGTSTTIYF.